Below are 30 T cell receptor beta chains sequenced from a single sample in a study of blood T cell repertoires in COVID-19. The repertoire was sequenced with immunoSEQ multiplex PCR; TCRdb's copy has only in-frame clones and lacks some. The table includes more than 35,000 clones, around 74% detected once. The sequenced sample was peripheral blood. These receptors were collected from a man aged 65 to 85 with acute or convalescent COVID-19.

The chain combines TRBV9 with TRBJ2-1; weak D call: TRBD2 (6 bases). CDR3 length equals 14 residues. Germline CDR1 reads SGDLS; CDR2 reads YYNGEE. V gave up 3 bases and J gave up 9 bases, with 16 bases separating them. In DNA form, the CDR3 reads TGTGCCAGCAGCGGGTGGGTGGAGGGTAGTGAGCAGTTCTTC. Encoded protein: CASSGWVEGSEQFF.

The J gene is TRBJ1-3, the V gene TRBV5-1; TRBD1 agrees at 9 bases. Germline CDR1 and CDR2: SGHRS and YFSETQ. Unmatched junction bases numbered 2, after V lost 3 bases and J lost 1 base. The CDR3 spans 15 residues. CDR3 in DNA: TGCGCCAGCAGCTCACAGGGGGCATCTGGAAACACCATATATTTT. Amino acid sequence: CASSSQGASGNTIYF.

The rearrangement uses TRBV28 and TRBJ2-7; 9 bases line up with TRBD1. The CDR3 contains 15 residues. The germline V gene has CDR1 MDHEN and CDR2 SYDVKM. V was clipped by 6 bases and J by 3 bases; unmatched bases: 9. In nucleotides, the CDR3 is TGTGCCAGCAGCCGAGACAGGGGGTTTCACTACGAGCAGTACTTC. Translating gives CASSRDRGFHYEQYF.

V is TRBV15 and J is TRBJ1-4; D gene uncertain. The germline CDR1 and CDR2 sequences are LNHNV and YYDKDF (reference sequence). V lost 9 bases to trimming and J lost 0 bases, with 11 bases between them. The length of the CDR3 is 14 residues. The DNA for the CDR3 is TGTGCCACGAAGAACGGGGCAACTAATGAAAAACTGTTTTTT. Encoded protein: CATKNGATNEKLFF.

The chain has TRBV19 and TRBJ1-6; no clear D gene. V gave up 5 bases and J gave up 7 bases, with 9 bases separating them. This CDR3 comprises 13 residues. Looked up from germline, CDR1 is LNHDA and CDR2 is SQIVND (reference sequence). CDR3 DNA sequence: TGTGCCAGTAGTCAGACGGGGAATTCACCCCTCCACTTT. This encodes CASSQTGNSPLHF.

The genes are TRBV29-1 and TRBJ2-1, with D possibly TRBD2 on 6 matching bases. Germline V gene data show CDR1 as SQVTM and CDR2 as ANQGSEA. This CDR3 region has 12 residues. V dropped 3 bases and J dropped 7 bases, with 10 bases sitting between them. The CDR3 sequence is CSVEEGWNEQFF. The CDR3 bases are TGCAGCGTTGAGGAGGGATGGAATGAGCAGTTCTTC.

The table lists this clone with a count of one. The V call is TRBV5-1, the J call TRBJ2-5; tentative D call: TRBD2 (5 bases). V was cut by 0 bases and J by 0 bases, with 9 bases left in between. The germline V gene has CDR1 SGHRS and CDR2 YFSETQ. The CDR3 runs to 15 residues. The CDR3, as DNA: TGCGCCAGCAGCTTGGGACCGGGAAACCAAGAGACCCAGTACTTC. This gives the protein CASSLGPGNQETQYF.

The V call is TRBV10-2, the J call TRBJ2-7, with D perhaps TRBD2 (6 bases). This CDR3 has 13 residues. Germline V lookup: CDR1 WSHSY, CDR2 SAAADI. V was cut by 7 bases and J by 5 bases, with 15 bases left in between. The CDR3 here is CASTEGGWDEQYF. CDR3 nucleotide sequence: TGCGCCAGCACCGAGGGAGGCTGGGACGAGCAGTACTTC.

The genes are TRBV18 and TRBJ2-3; TRBD2 might be the D (5 bases). This CDR3 comprises 16 residues. The germline V gene encodes CDR1 KGHSH and CDR2 LQKENI. Trimming pared 3 bases from V and 2 bases from J, leaving 15 bases between. The CDR3 region is CASSPPRGGNTDTQYF. CDR3 DNA sequence: TGTGCCAGCTCACCCCCACGGGGTGGGAACACAGATACGCAGTATTTT.

V usage is TRBV11-3 and J usage is TRBJ2-6, with D possibly TRBD1 on 5 matching bases. The V gene's germline CDR1 is SGHNT and CDR2 YENEEA. Trimming took off 5 bases at V and 4 bases at J, with 12 bases between the two ends. The CDR3 covers 15 residues. Written as DNA, the CDR3 is TGTGCCAGCAGCCCTGGGGCCTCAGGGGCCAACGTCCTGACTTTC. Amino acid sequence: CASSPGASGANVLTF.

The table lists this clone with a few counts. The V gene is TRBV11-3, the J gene TRBJ2-7; 8 bases fit TRBD1. In germline, CDR1 is SGHNT, CDR2 YENEEA. This CDR3 has 13 residues. Losses at the gene ends were 3 bases for V and 5 bases for J; bases not matched to a gene: 3. The CDR3 DNA reads TGTGCCAGCAGCTTCCAGGGGGCCCACGAGCAGTACTTC. It is translated as CASSFQGAHEQYF.

This clone turned up a few times. The chain joins TRBV28 to TRBJ2-7; TRBD1 agrees at 9 bases. Germline CDR1 MDHEN, CDR2 SYDVKM. The J segment lost 5 bases and the V segment lost 6 bases, leaving 8 bases of the junction unmatched. The CDR3 loop spans 14 amino acids. CDR3 DNA sequence: TGTGCCAGCAGCTACAGGGGGCGCGTGAACGAGCAGTACTTC. Encoded protein: CASSYRGRVNEQYF.

The DNA for the CDR3 is TGCAGCGTAGCCTCTCAGGGAAATCAGCCCCAGCATTTT. The encoded protein is CSVASQGNQPQHF. The V and J genes are TRBV29-1 and TRBJ1-5; perhaps TRBD1 as D (5 bases). This CDR3 is built from 13 residues. Germline CDR1 is SQVTM and CDR2 is ANQGSEA. The V end was cut by 6 bases, the J end by 4 bases, with 13 bases between.

The chain employs TRBV10-3 and TRBJ1-1; 9 bases agree with TRBD1. Germline values: CDR1 ENHRY, CDR2 SYGVKD. The CDR3 runs 14 residues. V lost 4 bases and J lost 2; bases outside the gene matches: 2. This CDR3 reads CAISGQGGNTEAFF. The CDR3 DNA follows: TGTGCCATCAGTGGACAGGGGGGAAACACTGAAGCTTTCTTT.

This clone is a singleton in its sample. The rearrangement joins TRBV27 to TRBJ2-7, with TRBD2 matching over 8 bases. The V gene's germline CDR1 is MNHEY and CDR2 SMNVEV (reference sequence). J lost 2 bases, V lost 5 bases, and 11 bases had no gene match. This CDR3 is built from 16 residues. DNA of the CDR3: TGTGCCAGCAGTCCCCGACTTCTAGCGGGCGCCTACGAGCAGTACTTC. Protein sequence: CASSPRLLAGAYEQYF.

This clone was recorded only once. This chain links TRBV7-2 with TRBJ2-7; 12 nucleotides align to TRBD2. CDR1 and CDR2 from the germline V gene are SGHTA and FQGNSA. This CDR3 is built from 15 residues. Losses at the gene ends were 5 bases for V and 2 bases for J; bases not matched to a gene: 4. DNA of the CDR3: TGTGCCAGCAGCCAAGGACTAGCGGGGACCTACGAGCAGTACTTC. It specifies CASSQGLAGTYEQYF.

The rearrangement joins TRBV28 to TRBJ2-5, with 8 bases fitting TRBD1. Germline V CDR1 and CDR2: MDHEN, SYDVKM. V trimming: 2 bases; J trimming: 3 bases; junction bases outside the gene matches: 2. CDR3 length: 14 residues. The CDR3 DNA sequence: TGTGCCAGCAGTTTACAGGGGGCTGAAGAGACCCAGTACTTC. It translates to CASSLQGAEETQYF.

This rearrangement joins TRBV3-1 (or the pseudogene TRBV3-2) to TRBJ2-1; TRBD2 agrees at 11 bases. The germline gives CDR1 LGHDT, CDR2 YNNKEL (reference sequence). The CDR3 extends over 18 amino acids. Trimming took 1 base from V and 4 from J; bases not matched to a gene: 9. CDR3 sequence (DNA): TGTGCCAGCAGCCAAGTGACTAGCGGGATAGGTGGTTACAATGAGCAGTTCTTC. Translated: CASSQVTSGIGGYNEQFF.

The V and J genes are TRBV6-5 and TRBJ1-5, with 8 positions matching TRBD1. The CDR3 has 15 residues. Per germline, CDR1 MNHEY and CDR2 SVGAGI. The J segment lost 3 bases and the V segment lost 5 bases, leaving 6 bases of the junction unmatched. The CDR3 region has the DNA TGTGCCAGCAGTAGGACAGGGAAAGACAATCAGCCCCAGCATTTT. Protein sequence: CASSRTGKDNQPQHF.

The chain uses TRBV5-1 and TRBJ2-5; perhaps TRBD1 as D (7 bases). The ends were cut back, 4 bases at V and 3 bases at J, with 16 bases in the middle. Germline V gives CDR1 SGHRS, CDR2 YFSETQ. The CDR3 loop spans 15 amino acids. The CDR3 DNA is TGCGCCAGCAGCACCGACAGGGCGGGAAAAGAGACCCAGTACTTC. The encoded protein is CASSTDRAGKETQYF.

V and J are TRBV5-1 and TRBJ1-6, with 8 bases matching TRBD1. After removal of 3 bases from V and 8 bases from J, the junction contained 7 bases not matched to a gene. The CDR3 runs 15 residues. Looked up from germline, CDR1 is SGHRS and CDR2 is YFSETQ. CDR3 amino acids: CASSWGTGGDSPLHF. CDR3 nucleotides: TGCGCCAGCAGCTGGGGGACAGGCGGGGATTCACCCCTCCACTTT.

The V call is TRBV18, the J call TRBJ2-7; TRBD1 agrees at 12 bases. The CDR3 runs 15 residues. V lost 3 bases to trimming and J lost 6 bases; unmatched junction nucleotides: 6. Germline V gives CDR1 KGHSH, CDR2 LQKENI. The chain's CDR3 is CASSPAGQGAVEQYF. The DNA for the CDR3 is TGTGCCAGCTCACCCGCGGGACAGGGGGCGGTCGAGCAGTACTTC. The variable domain in full, with the rest retrieved from reference TRBV18 and TRBJ2-7, is NAGVMQNPRHLVRRRGQEARLRCSPMKGHSHVYWYRQLPEEGLKFMVYLQKENIIDESGMPKERFSAEFPKEGPSILRIQQVVRGDSAAYFCASSPAGQGAVEQYFGPGTRLTVT.

V is TRBV6-2 or TRBV6-3 and J is TRBJ2-3; 8 nucleotides agree with TRBD2. CDR1 and CDR2 from the germline V gene are MNHEY and SVGEGT. The CDR3 runs 15 residues. With V trimmed by 4 bases and J by 3 bases, 6 bases remained unmatched. CDR3 sequence reads: CASSWTGGSTDTQYF. CDR3 DNA: TGTGCCAGCAGTTGGACGGGAGGGAGTACAGATACGCAGTATTTT.

The genes are TRBV27 and TRBJ2-1; TRBD1 is a possible D gene (5 bases). Between the trimmed V and J ends, which lost 6 bases and 0 bases, there was a span of 9 bases. The CDR3 contains 14 residues. Germline CDR1 reads MNHEY; CDR2 reads SMNVEV (reference sequence). The CDR3 loop reads CASRGTGSYNEQFF. The CDR3 coding sequence is TGTGCCAGCAGAGGCACAGGCTCCTACAATGAGCAGTTCTTC.

This chain's CDR3 is CATSTGTGLGGYTF. DNA of the CDR3: TGTGCCACCAGCACAGGGACAGGCTTAGGTGGCTACACCTTC. The V call is TRBV15, the J call TRBJ1-2; 8 nucleotides align to TRBD1. CDR1 is LNHNV and CDR2 is YYDKDF in the germline V gene (reference sequence). This CDR3 is 14 amino acids long. V gave up 4 bases and J gave up 7 bases; unmatched junction bases: 8.

The rearrangement links TRBV21-1 to TRBJ2-1; the DNA was not used to check the table's D call, TRBD2. TRBV21-1 corresponds to a pseudogene. This CDR3 has 24 amino acids. CDR3 loop: CASSKARQGRRASGRAGSYNEQFF. The DNA of the CDR3 is TGTGCCAGCAGCAAAGCGCGGCAGGGGCGGAGGGCTAGCGGGAGGGCCGGATCCTACAATGAGCAGTTCTTC.

In this sample, this clone turned up once. The chain employs TRBV7-9 and TRBJ2-2, with TRBD2 identical over 15 bases. CDR1 is SEHNR, CDR2 FQNEAQ, per germline (reference sequence). The CDR3 length is 19 residues. V shed 7 bases and J 2 bases; nucleotides not matched to a gene: 11. The CDR3: CASTPRGLAGGGNTGELFF. CDR3 sequence (DNA): TGTGCCAGCACCCCAAGGGGACTAGCGGGAGGAGGTAACACCGGGGAGCTGTTTTTT.

This clone was recorded a few times. This chain uses TRBV4-2 with TRBJ2-5, with 9 bases lining up with TRBD2. This CDR3 has 16 amino acids. Germline CDR1 reads LGHNA; CDR2 reads YNFKEQ. V was clipped by 0 bases and J by 4 bases; unmatched bases: 6. The CDR3 coding sequence is TGTGCCAGCAGCCAAGATGGGGCGGGAGGGGTAGAGACCCAGTACTTC. Translating it yields CASSQDGAGGVETQYF.

The CDR3 sequence: CASSAYYEQYF. As DNA, the CDR3 is TGTGCCAGCAGCGCCTACTACGAGCAGTACTTC. The rearrangement links TRBV5-5 to TRBJ2-7, with D unclear. The CDR3 loop spans 11 amino acids. Germline CDR1 is SGHKS and CDR2 is YYEKEE (reference sequence). V lost 4 bases and J lost 3, with 5 bases in between. Using reference TRBV5-5 and TRBJ2-7 for the parts outside the CDR3, the full variable domain is DAGVTQSPTHLIKTRGQQVTLRCSPISGHKSVSWYQQVLGQGPQFIFQYYEKEERGRGNFPDRFSARQFPNYSSELNVNALLLGDSALYLCASSAYYEQYFGPGTRLTVT.

This rearrangement joins TRBV7-6 to TRBJ2-3; 14 positions agree with TRBD2. The CDR3 consists of 17 residues. The trim removed 3 bases at V and 7 bases at J, leaving 9 bases unmatched. Germline V gene data show CDR1 as SGHVS and CDR2 as FNYEAQ. CDR3 DNA sequence: TGTGCCAGCAGCTTGGGACTAGCGGGAGAGGGGGGAAATACGCAGTATTTT. The encoded protein is CASSLGLAGEGGNTQYF.